One T cell receptor beta chain is described in this entry. The target antigen is unknown. This entry is derived from a study of cytomegalovirus exposure and HLA in healthy donors. Study findings and constraints: The classifier reportedly diagnosed cytomegalovirus status with high sensitivity and specificity. What a later analysis showed was that several of the most significant clusters appeared linked to common viral pathogens.

The PCR made use of 60 Vbeta and 13 Jbeta primers. Assay: immunoSEQ multiplex PCR; the TCRdb copy retains only in-frame clones and omits some. The sample has 140,000 to 150,000 clones, more than 70% seen once. The V gene's germline CDR1 is SEHNR and CDR2 FQNEAQ (reference sequence). The CDR3 length is 15 residues. Trimming cost V 5 bases and J 3 bases, with 16 bases left between them. The J gene is TRBJ1-2, the V gene TRBV7-9; a possible D gene is TRBD1 (6 bases). Material: PBMCs. The clonotype was recovered from a woman aged 40 to 50 in good health and CMV-seronegative. CDR3 bases: TGTGCCAGCAGCACCGGAACAGGGTTCGACTATGGCTACACCTTC. Translation: CASSTGTGFDYGYTF.